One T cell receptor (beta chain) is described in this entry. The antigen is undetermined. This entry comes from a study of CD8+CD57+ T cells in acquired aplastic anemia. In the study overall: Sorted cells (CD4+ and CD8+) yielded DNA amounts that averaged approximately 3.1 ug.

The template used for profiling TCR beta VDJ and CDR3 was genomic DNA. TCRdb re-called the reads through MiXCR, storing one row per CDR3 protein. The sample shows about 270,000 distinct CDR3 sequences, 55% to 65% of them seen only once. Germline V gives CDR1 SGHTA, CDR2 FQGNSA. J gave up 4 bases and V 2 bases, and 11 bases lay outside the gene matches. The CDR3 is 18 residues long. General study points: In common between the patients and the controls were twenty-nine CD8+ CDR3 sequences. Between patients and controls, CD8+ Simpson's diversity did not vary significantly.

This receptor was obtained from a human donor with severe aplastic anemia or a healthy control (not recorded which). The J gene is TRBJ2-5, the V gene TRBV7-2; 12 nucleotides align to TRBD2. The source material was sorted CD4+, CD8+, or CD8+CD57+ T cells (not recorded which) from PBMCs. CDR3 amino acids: CASSLSSRLAGEGETQYF. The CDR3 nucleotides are TGTGCCAGCAGCTTAAGTAGTAGACTAGCGGGGGAAGGAGAGACCCAGTACTTC.